The text below deals with one T cell receptor (beta chain). Its matching antigen is unknown. A much more abundant neighbour one base away suggests this may be a read error. It was across several immunoSEQ plates that each subset's genomic DNA was evenly split. Sequencing was performed with immunoSEQ multiplex PCR; in TCRdb, only in-frame clones are kept and a portion is missing. The table lists around 1 million clones, about 80% of them singletons. This CDR3 has 10 residues. V was trimmed by 3 bases and J by 8 bases, leaving 3 bases between them. The germline V gene has CDR1 SGHNT and CDR2 YENEEA. The sample is drawn from a study of shared clonotypes between healthy human individuals. Study-level findings and limits: Shared clonotypes: about 5% naive CD4, approximately 3.4% naive CD8, about 2.5% memory CD4, 0.4% memory CD8.

Sequencing used memory CD4+ T cells sorted from blood. Subset indicated: CD45RA-negative fraction. The sequence derives from a man aged 18 to 29 in good health. The chain carries TRBV11-3 and TRBJ2-3; D remains ambiguous. The chain's CDR3 is CASSLGTQYF. In nucleotides, the CDR3 is TGTGCCAGCAGCTTGGGTACGCAGTATTTT.